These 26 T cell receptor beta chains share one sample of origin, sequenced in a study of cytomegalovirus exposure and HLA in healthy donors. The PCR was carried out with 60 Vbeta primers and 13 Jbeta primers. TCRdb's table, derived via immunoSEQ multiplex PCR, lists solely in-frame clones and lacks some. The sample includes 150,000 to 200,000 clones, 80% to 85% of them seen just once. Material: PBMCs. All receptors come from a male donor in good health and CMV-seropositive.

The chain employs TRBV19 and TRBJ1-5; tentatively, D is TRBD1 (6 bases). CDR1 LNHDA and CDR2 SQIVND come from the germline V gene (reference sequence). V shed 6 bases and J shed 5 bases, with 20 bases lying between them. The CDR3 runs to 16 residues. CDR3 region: CASRPPQQGRDQPQHF. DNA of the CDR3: TGTGCCAGTAGACCTCCACAACAGGGAAGGGATCAGCCCCAGCATTTT.

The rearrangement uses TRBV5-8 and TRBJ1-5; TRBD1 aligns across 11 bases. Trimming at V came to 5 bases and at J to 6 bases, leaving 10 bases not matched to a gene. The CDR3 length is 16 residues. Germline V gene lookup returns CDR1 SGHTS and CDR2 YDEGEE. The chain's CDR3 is CASSRGTGGSSQPQHF. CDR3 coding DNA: TGTGCCAGCAGTCGTGGGACAGGGGGTTCATCTCAGCCCCAGCATTTT.

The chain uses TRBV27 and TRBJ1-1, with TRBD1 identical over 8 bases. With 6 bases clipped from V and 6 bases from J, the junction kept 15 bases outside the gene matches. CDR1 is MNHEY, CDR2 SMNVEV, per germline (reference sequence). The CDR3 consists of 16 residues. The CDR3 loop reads CASRLGRGRFPAEAFF. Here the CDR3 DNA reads TGTGCCAGCAGGCTGGGCAGGGGGCGCTTCCCCGCTGAAGCTTTCTTT.

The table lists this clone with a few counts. CDR3 protein: CAWSVGLAGAGETQYF. CDR3 nucleotides: TGTGCCTGGAGTGTAGGACTAGCGGGGGCGGGGGAGACCCAGTACTTC. V usage is TRBV30 and J usage is TRBJ2-5; 13 bases line up with TRBD2. The CDR3 runs to 16 residues. Germline-derived CDR1 and CDR2 are GTSNPN and SVGIG (reference sequence). V lost 0 bases to trimming and J lost 5 bases; unmatched junction nucleotides: 6. Complete variable domain (other parts from reference TRBV30 and TRBJ2-5): SQTIHQWPATLVQPVGSPLSLECTVEGTSNPNLYWYRQAAGRGLQLLFYSVGIGQISSEVPQNLSASRPQDRQFILSSKKLLLSDSGFYLCAWSVGLAGAGETQYFGPGTRLLVL.

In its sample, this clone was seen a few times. CDR3 sequence reads: CASSLLGRDFNGELFF. DNA of the CDR3: TGTGCCAGCAGCTTATTAGGCCGGGACTTCAACGGGGAGCTGTTTTTT. The chain is built from TRBV7-9 and TRBJ2-2; maybe TRBD2 (6 bases). This CDR3 spans 16 amino acids. V was shortened by 2 bases and J by 7 bases, with 17 bases between the two germline ends. Germline loops: CDR1 SEHNR, CDR2 FQNEAQ (reference sequence).

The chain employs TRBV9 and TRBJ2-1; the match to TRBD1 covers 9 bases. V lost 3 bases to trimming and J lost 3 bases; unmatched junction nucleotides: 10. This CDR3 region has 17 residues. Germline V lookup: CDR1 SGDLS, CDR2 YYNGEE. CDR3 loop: CASSDNTGGGGYNEQFF. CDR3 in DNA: TGTGCCAGCAGCGACAACACAGGGGGCGGAGGCTACAATGAGCAGTTCTTC. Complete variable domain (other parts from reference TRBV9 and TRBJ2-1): DSGVTQTPKHLITATGQRVTLRCSPRSGDLSVYWYQQSLDQGLQFLIQYYNGEERAKGNILERFSAQQFPDLHSELNLSSLELGDSALYFCASSDNTGGGGYNEQFFGPGTRLTVL.

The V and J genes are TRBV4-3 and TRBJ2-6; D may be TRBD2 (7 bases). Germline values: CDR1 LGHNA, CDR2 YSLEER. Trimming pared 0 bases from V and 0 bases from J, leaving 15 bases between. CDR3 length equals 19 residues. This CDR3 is CASSQDRGGLGSGANVLTF. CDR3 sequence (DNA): TGCGCCAGCAGCCAAGATAGGGGGGGGCTAGGCTCTGGGGCCAACGTCCTGACTTTC.

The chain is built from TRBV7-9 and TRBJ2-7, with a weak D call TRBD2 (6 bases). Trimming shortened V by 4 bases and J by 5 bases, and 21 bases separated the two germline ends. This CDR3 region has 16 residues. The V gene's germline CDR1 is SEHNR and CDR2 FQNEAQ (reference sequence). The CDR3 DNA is TGTGCCAGCAGCTCCCCGGTCGGGGGAGTGATGCACGAGCAGTACTTC. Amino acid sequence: CASSSPVGGVMHEQYF.

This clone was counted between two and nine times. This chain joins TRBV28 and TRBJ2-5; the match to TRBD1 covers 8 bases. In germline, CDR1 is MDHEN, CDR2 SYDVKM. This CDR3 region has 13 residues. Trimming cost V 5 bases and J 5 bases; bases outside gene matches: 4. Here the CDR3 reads CASSPYRGETQYF. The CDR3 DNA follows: TGTGCCAGCAGTCCCTACAGGGGGGAGACCCAGTACTTC.

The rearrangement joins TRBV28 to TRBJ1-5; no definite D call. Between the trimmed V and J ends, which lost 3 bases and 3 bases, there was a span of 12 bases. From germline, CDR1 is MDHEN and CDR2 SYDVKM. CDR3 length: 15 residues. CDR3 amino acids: CASSFVGPINQPQHF. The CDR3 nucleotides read TGTGCCAGCAGTTTTGTGGGCCCCATCAATCAGCCCCAGCATTTT.

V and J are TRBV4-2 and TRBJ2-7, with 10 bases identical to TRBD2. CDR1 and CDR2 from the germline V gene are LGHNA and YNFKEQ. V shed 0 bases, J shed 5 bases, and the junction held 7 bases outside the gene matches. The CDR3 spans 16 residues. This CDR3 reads CASSQDPQRGGHEQYF. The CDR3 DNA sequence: TGTGCCAGCAGCCAAGATCCCCAGCGGGGGGGCCACGAGCAGTACTTC.

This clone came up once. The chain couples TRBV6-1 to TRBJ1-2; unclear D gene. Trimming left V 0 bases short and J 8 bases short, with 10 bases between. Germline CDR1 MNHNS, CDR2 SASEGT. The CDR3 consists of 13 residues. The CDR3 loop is CASSEAQTLGYTF. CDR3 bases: TGTGCCAGCAGTGAAGCACAGACGCTAGGCTACACCTTC.

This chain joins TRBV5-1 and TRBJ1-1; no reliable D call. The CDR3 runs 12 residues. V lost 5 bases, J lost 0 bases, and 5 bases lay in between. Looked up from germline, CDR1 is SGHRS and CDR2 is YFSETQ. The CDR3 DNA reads TGCGCCAGCAGGGGCCTGAACACTGAAGCTTTCTTT. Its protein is CASRGLNTEAFF.

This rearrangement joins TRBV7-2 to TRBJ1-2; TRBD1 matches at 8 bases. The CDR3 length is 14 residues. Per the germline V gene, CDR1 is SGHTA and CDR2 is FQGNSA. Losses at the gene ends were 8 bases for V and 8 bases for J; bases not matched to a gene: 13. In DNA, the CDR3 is TGTGCCAGCGGGTGGGGGCAGGGGGCGCGAGGCTACACCTTC. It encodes CASGWGQGARGYTF.

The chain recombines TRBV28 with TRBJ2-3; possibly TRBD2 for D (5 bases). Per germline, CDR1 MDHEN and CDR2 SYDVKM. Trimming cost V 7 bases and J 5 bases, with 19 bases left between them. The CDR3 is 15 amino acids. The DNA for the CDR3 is TGTGCCAGCAACCTCCTCGGGCTAGCAGGAGATACGCAGTATTTT. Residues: CASNLLGLAGDTQYF. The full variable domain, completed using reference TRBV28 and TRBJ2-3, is DVKVTQSSRYLVKRTGEKVFLECVQDMDHENMFWYRQDPGLGLRLIYFSYDVKMKEKGDIPEGYSVSREKKERFSLILESASTNQTSMYLCASNLLGLAGDTQYFGPGTRLTVL.

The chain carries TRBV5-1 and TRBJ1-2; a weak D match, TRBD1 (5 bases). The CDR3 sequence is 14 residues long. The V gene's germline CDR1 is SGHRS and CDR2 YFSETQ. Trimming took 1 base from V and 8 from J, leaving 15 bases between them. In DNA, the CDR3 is TGCGCCAGCAGCTTGCGGGGGGGATCGAGGGGCTACACCTTC. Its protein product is CASSLRGGSRGYTF.

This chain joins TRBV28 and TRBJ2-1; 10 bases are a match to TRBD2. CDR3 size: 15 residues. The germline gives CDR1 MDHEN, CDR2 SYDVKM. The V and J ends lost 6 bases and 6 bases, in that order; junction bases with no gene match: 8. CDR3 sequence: CASRSGVAGGNEQFF. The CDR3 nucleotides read TGTGCCAGCAGGTCCGGGGTAGCGGGAGGCAATGAGCAGTTCTTC.

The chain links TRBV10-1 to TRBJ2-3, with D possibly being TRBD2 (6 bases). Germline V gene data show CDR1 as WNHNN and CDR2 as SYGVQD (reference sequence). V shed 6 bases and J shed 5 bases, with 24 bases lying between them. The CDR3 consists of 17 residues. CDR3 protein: CASSDALMGGAGDTQYF. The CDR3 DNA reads TGCGCCAGCAGCGATGCATTAATGGGAGGAGCAGGAGATACGCAGTATTTT.

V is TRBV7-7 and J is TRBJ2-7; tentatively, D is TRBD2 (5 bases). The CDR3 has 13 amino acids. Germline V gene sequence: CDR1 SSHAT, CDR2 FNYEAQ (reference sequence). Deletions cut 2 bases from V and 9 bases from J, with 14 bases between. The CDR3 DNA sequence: TGTGCCAGCAGCTTAACTCCTGGAGAGGGGCAGTACTTC. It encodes CASSLTPGEGQYF.

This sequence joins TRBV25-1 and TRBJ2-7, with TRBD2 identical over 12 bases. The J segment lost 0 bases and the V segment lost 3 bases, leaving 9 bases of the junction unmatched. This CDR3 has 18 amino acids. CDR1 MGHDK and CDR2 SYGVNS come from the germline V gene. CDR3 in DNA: TGTGCCAGCAGTGAGGCGGGGTCTAGCGGGAGGGACTCCTACGAGCAGTACTTC. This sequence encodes CASSEAGSSGRDSYEQYF.

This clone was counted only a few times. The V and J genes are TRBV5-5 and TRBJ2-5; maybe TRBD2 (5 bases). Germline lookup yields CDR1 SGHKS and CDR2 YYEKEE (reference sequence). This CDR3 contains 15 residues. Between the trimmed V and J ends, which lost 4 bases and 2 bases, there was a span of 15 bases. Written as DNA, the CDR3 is TGTGCCAGCAGCCCTAGACTACGTCCTCAAGAGACCCAGTACTTC. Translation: CASSPRLRPQETQYF.

For the CDR3, the DNA is TGTGCCAGCAGCTTAGGTCGCCTAGTCCTGGCAGATACGCAGTATTTT. Residues: CASSLGRLVLADTQYF. This chain joins TRBV11-2 and TRBJ2-3; D not certain. CDR3 length equals 16 residues. Per the germline V gene, CDR1 is SGHAT and CDR2 is FQNNGV. Trimming shortened V by 1 base and J by 4 bases, and 15 bases separated the two germline ends.

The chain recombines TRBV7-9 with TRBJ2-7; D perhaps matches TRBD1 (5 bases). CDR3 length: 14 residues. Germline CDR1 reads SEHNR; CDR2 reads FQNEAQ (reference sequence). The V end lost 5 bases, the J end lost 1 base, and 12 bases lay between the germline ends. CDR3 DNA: TGTGCCAGCAGCCAGGGCACACATTCCTACGAGCAGTACTTC. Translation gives CASSQGTHSYEQYF.

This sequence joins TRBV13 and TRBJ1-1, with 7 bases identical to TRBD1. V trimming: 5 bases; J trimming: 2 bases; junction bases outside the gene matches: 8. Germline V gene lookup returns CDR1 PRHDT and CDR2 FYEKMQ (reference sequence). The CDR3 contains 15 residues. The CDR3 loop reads CASSLGQILNTEAFF. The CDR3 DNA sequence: TGTGCCAGCAGCCTGGGACAGATCCTTAACACTGAAGCTTTCTTT.

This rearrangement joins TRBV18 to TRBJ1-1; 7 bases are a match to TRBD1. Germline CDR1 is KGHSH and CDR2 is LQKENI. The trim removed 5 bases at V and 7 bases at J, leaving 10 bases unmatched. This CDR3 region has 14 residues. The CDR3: CASSGSGTAVEAFF. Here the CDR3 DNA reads TGTGCCAGCTCAGGGTCCGGGACAGCCGTTGAAGCTTTCTTT.

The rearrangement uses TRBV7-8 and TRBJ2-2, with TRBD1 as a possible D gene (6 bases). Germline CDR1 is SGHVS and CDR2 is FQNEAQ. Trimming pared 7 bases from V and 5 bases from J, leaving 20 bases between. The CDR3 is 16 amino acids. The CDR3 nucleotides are TGTGCCAGCACGAACAGGCAGGGGTCGGGAACCGGGGAGCTGTTTTTT. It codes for CASTNRQGSGTGELFF.